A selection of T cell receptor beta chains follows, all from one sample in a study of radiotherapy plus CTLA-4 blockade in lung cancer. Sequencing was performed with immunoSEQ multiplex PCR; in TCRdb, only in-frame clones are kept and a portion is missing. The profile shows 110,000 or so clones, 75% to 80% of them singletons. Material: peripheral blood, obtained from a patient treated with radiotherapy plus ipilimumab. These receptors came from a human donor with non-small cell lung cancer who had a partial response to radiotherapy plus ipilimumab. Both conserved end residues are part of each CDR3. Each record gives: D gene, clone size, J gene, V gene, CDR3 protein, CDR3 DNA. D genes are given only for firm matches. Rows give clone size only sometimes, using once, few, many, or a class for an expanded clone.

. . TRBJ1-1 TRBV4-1 CASSPQRRGTEAFF TGCGCCAGCAGCCCCCAACGACGAGGCACTGAAGCTTTCTTT
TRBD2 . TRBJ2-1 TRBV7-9 CASSLSAGGAYNEQFF TGTGCCAGCAGCTTATCCGCGGGAGGCGCCTACAATGAGCAGTTCTTC
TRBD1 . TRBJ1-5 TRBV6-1 CASSAAGGSNQPQHF TGTGCCAGCAGTGCGGCAGGGGGTAGCAATCAGCCCCAGCATTTT
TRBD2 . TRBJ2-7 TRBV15 CATSRGLAGGYEQYF TGTGCCACCAGCAGGGGACTAGCGGGAGGCTACGAGCAGTACTTC
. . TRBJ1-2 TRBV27 CASTSSTGSYGYTF TGTGCCAGCACTTCGTCAACCGGTAGCTATGGCTACACCTTC
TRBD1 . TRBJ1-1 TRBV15 CATSRGGGAGGNTEAFF TGTGCCACCAGCAGAGGAGGGGGAGCAGGGGGGAACACTGAAGCTTTCTTT
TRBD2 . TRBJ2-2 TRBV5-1 CASSWEGRGGELFF TGCGCCAGCAGCTGGGAGGGGCGAGGCGGGGAGCTGTTTTTT
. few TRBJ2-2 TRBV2 CASSDFGGAGELFF TGTGCCAGCAGTGATTTCGGAGGGGCCGGGGAGCTGTTTTTT
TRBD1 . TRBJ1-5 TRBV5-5 CASSRQGNQPQHF TGTGCCAGCAGCCGACAGGGAAATCAGCCCCAGCATTTT
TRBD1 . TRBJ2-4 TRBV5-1 CASSLEGARAKNIQYF TGCGCCAGCAGCTTGGAGGGGGCTAGGGCCAAAAACATTCAGTACTTC
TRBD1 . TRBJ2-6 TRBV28 CASRIWGQGSGANVLTF TGTGCCAGCAGAATATGGGGACAGGGGTCTGGGGCCAACGTCCTGACTTTC
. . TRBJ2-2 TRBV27 CASHGLVTTNTGELFF TGTGCCAGCCATGGGTTAGTTACTACAAACACCGGGGAGCTGTTTTTT
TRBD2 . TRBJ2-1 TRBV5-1 CASSEGLGYNEQFF TGCGCCAGCAGCGAGGGACTAGGCTACAATGAGCAGTTCTTC
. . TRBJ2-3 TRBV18 CASSPTVTDTQYF TGTGCCAGCTCACCGACAGTCACAGATACGCAGTATTTT
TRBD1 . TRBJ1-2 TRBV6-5 CASSYWDRVNYGYTF TGTGCCAGCAGTTATTGGGACAGGGTAAACTATGGCTACACCTTC
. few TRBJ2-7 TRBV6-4 CASRLPHQPSGLGYYEQYF TGTGCCAGCAGACTACCTCACCAGCCTTCGGGATTAGGGTACTACGAGCAGTACTTC
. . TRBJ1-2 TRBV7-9 CASSLGPSQGNYGYTF TGTGCCAGCAGCTTAGGGCCAAGCCAGGGCAACTATGGCTACACCTTC
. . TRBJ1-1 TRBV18 CASSPKGGTEAFF TGTGCCAGCTCACCAAAGGGAGGAACTGAAGCTTTCTTT
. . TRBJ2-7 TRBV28 CASSLSRVNEQYF TGTGCCAGCAGTTTATCGCGGGTCAACGAGCAGTACTTC
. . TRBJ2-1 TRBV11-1 CASSLDRGAVEQFF TGTGCCAGCAGCTTAGATCGGGGGGCGGTGGAGCAGTTCTTC
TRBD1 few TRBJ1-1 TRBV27 CASSLMTGGNTEAFF TGTGCCAGCAGCTTGATGACAGGGGGGAACACTGAAGCTTTCTTT
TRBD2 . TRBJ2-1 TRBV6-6 CASSLSGRSSYNEQFF TGTGCCAGCAGTCTTAGCGGGCGCAGCTCTTACAATGAGCAGTTCTTC
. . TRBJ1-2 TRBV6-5 CASSATGRDYGYTF TGTGCCAGCAGTGCCACAGGGAGAGATTATGGCTACACCTTC
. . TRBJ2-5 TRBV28 CASSPQGASQETQYF TGTGCCAGCAGTCCTCAAGGGGCGAGTCAAGAGACCCAGTACTTC
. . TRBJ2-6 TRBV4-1 CASSPSGTKSGANVLTF TGCGCCAGCAGCCCCTCGGGTACTAAGTCTGGGGCCAACGTCCTGACTTTC
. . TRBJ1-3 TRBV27 CASSLALEGSGNTIYF TGTGCCAGCAGTTTAGCTTTAGAGGGCTCTGGAAACACCATATATTTT
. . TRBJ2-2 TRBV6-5 CASSRSYTGELFF TGTGCCAGCAGCCGGTCCTACACCGGGGAGCTGTTTTTT
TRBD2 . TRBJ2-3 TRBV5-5 CASSLVVAGGGTDTQYF TGTGCCAGCAGCTTGGTGGTAGCGGGAGGTGGGACAGATACGCAGTATTTT
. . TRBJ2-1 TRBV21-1 CASSKCRQGNEQFF TGTGCCAGCAGCAAATGTCGACAGGGGAATGAGCAGTTCTTC
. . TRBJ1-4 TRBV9 CASSVAQGPNEKLFF TGTGCCAGCAGCGTAGCTCAGGGCCCTAATGAAAAACTGTTTTTT
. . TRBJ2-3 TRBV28 CASRRNRGLLTDTQYF TGTGCCAGCAGGCGAAACAGGGGACTCCTGACAGATACGCAGTATTTT
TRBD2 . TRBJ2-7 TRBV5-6 CASSPNPSGGAYEQYF TGTGCCAGCAGCCCGAATCCTAGCGGAGGGGCCTACGAGCAGTACTTC
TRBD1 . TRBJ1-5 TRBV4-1 CASSQEGTGGGQPQHF TGCGCCAGCAGCCAAGAAGGGACAGGGGGCGGTCAGCCCCAGCATTTT
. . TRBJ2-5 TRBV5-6 CASSLDGETQYF TGTGCCAGCAGCTTGGACGGTGAGACCCAGTACTTC
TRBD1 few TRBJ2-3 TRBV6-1 CASSRQGLADTQYF TGTGCCAGCAGTAGACAGGGCCTGGCAGATACGCAGTATTTT
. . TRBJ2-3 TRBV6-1 CASSELGYTDTQYF TGTGCCAGCAGTGAACTAGGCTACACAGATACGCAGTATTTT
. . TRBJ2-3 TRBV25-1 CASSQQQGRTDTQYF TGTGCCAGCTCCCAACAGCAGGGCCGCACAGATACGCAGTATTTT
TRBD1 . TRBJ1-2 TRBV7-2 CASSEGQSYGYTF TGTGCCAGCAGCGAGGGACAGTCCTATGGCTACACCTTC
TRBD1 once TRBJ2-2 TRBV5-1 CASSPGDRGRGRNTGELFF TGCGCCAGCAGCCCCGGGGACAGAGGGAGAGGGAGGAACACCGGGGAGCTGTTTTTT
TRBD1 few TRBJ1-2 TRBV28 CASSLGQSYGYTF TGTGCCAGCTCCCTGGGACAGTCCTATGGCTACACCTTC
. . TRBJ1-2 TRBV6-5 CASRTTGERGYTF TGTGCCAGCAGAACCACTGGAGAGAGGGGCTACACCTTC
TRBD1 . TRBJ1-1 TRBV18 CASSTGAPEAFF TGTGCCAGCTCCACAGGGGCACCTGAAGCTTTCTTT